The entry below gives a single T cell receptor (beta chain) sequence along with its context. Its specificity is not known. TCRdb reprocessed the 5' RACE reads with MiXCR, giving one entry per CDR3 protein. This repertoire shows about 540,000 distinct CDR3 sequences, roughly 13% found once; its top ten account for about 6.8%. The CDR3 covers 12 residues. Germline V CDR1 and CDR2: SQVTM, ANQGSEA. The data are from a study of CD8 T cells in ankylosing spondylitis. Overall study findings and caveats: Reportedly, disease-linked clones are significantly enriched in ankylosing spondylitis patients' matched synovial fluid. For ankylosing spondylitis blood, a TCR beta motif of about 8 highly homologous variants appeared characteristic.

Sequenced material: blood, either unsorted or a sorted T cell fraction (not recorded which). The chain uses TRBV29-1 and TRBJ2-1, with TRBD1 identical over 8 bases. The clonotype was recovered from a male donor with ankylosing spondylitis. CDR3 in DNA: TGCAGAGTGGGACAGGCGTACAATGAGCAGTTCTTC. It specifies CRVGQAYNEQFF.